This TCR beta chain derives from a study of beta chain features in type 1 diabetes. Study context: Patient and healthy donor groups were alike in age, gender and cell yields. All samples yielded around 98,000,000 examined sorted cells. Study conclusions and caveats: A moderate, significant TCRB CDR3 shortening appeared in type 1 diabetes across four CD4+ subsets.

What was sequenced were expressed TCRB transcripts, since all of the isolated RNA had been reverse transcribed. Sequenced by immunoSEQ multiplex PCR; TCRdb stores in-frame clones only, minus some. This sample has 50,000 or so clones, with over 40% found just once. A note on this clone: The antigen remains unidentified.

The germline gives CDR1 SNHLY, CDR2 FYNNEI. The V and J ends lost 8 bases and 9 bases, in that order; junction bases with no gene match: 10. The CDR3 is 13 amino acids. The rearrangement links TRBV2 to TRBJ2-4; 7 positions agree with TRBD1. This receptor was taken from a man aged 25 to 40 with type 1 diabetes. The sequenced material came from Tregs from blood. CDR3 coding DNA: TGTGCCAGCCTACCGGACAGGAACACCATTCAGTACTTC. This encodes CASLPDRNTIQYF.